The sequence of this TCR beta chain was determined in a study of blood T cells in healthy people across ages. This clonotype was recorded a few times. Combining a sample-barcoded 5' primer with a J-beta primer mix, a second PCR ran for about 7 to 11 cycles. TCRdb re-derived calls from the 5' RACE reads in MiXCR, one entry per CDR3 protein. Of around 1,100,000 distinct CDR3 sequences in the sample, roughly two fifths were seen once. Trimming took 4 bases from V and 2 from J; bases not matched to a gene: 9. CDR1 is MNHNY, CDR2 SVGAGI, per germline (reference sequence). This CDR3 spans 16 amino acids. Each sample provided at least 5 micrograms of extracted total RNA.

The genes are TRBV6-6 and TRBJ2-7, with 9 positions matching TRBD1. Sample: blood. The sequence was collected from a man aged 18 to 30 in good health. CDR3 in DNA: TGTGCCAGCAGTTCGCTCAACAGGGGGCTCCCCTACGAGCAGTACTTC. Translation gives CASSSLNRGLPYEQYF.